The 12 T cell receptor beta chains below were found in one sample sequenced in a study of blood T cell repertoires in COVID-19. The protocol was immunoSEQ multiplex PCR, while the TCRdb copy is restricted to in-frame clones and leaves out a portion. Altogether approximately 500,000 clones are present, approximately 85% being singletons, with the ten largest covering approximately 3%. The sequencing input was peripheral blood. The receptors originated from a human donor in a cohort sampled during active COVID-19.

This chain uses TRBV20-1 with TRBJ2-1; TRBD2 is a possible D gene (5 bases). The CDR3 is 16 residues long. The ends were cut back, 3 bases at V and 0 bases at J, with 15 bases in the middle. Per germline, CDR1 DFQATT and CDR2 SNEGSKA (reference sequence). The CDR3 is CSASHRGPSSYNEQFF. CDR3 bases: TGCAGTGCTAGTCATCGCGGGCCGAGCTCCTACAATGAGCAGTTCTTC.

This clone showed up just a few times. The CDR3 nucleotides are TGTGCCAGCAGCACACTTCCGACAGGGGGGAGAAACACCATATATTTT. Its protein product is CASSTLPTGGRNTIYF. The V gene is TRBV27, the J gene TRBJ1-3; TRBD1 aligns across 9 bases. This CDR3 contains 16 residues. The junction had 11 bases not matched to a gene; V was cut back by 6 bases and J by 5 bases. CDR1 and CDR2 (germline): MNHEY, SMNVEV (reference sequence).

Here the CDR3 DNA reads TGTGCCAGTAGTAACACAGGGGGTAGGACGCAGTATTTT. It yields the protein CASSNTGGRTQYF. V and J are TRBV19 and TRBJ2-3; TRBD1 matches at 8 bases. The germline CDR1 and CDR2 sequences are LNHDA and SQIVND (reference sequence). With 4 bases clipped from V and 9 bases from J, the junction kept 6 bases outside the gene matches. The CDR3 extends over 13 amino acids.

The V gene is TRBV7-9, the J gene TRBJ2-1; D may be TRBD1 (6 bases). The CDR3 extends over 14 amino acids. Trimming stripped 1 base from V and 5 bases from J, with 9 bases between. The V gene's germline CDR1 is SEHNR and CDR2 FQNEAQ (reference sequence). The CDR3 nucleotides read TGTGCCAGCAGCTTAGGAAGGGGGAACAATGAGCAGTTCTTC. Amino acid sequence: CASSLGRGNNEQFF.

This clone was counted between two and nine times. The V call is TRBV14, the J call TRBJ1-2; D remains ambiguous. Per germline, CDR1 SGHDN and CDR2 FVKESK. The CDR3 extends over 14 amino acids. V lost 4 bases and J 4 bases, leaving 13 bases between the germline ends. The CDR3 DNA follows: TGTGCCAGCAGCCCTTCACCAGGCGTCTATGGCTACACCTTC. Amino acids: CASSPSPGVYGYTF.

This clone was recorded once. The CDR3 here is CASRRTGRFYEQYF. The CDR3 bases are TGTGCCAGCAGGAGGACAGGGCGGTTCTACGAGCAGTACTTC. The rearrangement joins TRBV6-5 to TRBJ2-7; 8 bases are a match to TRBD1. Germline assignment: CDR1 MNHEY and CDR2 SVGAGI. After removal of 6 bases from V and 3 bases from J, the junction contained 7 bases not matched to a gene. The length of the CDR3 is 14 residues.

The genes are TRBV24-1 and TRBJ1-1, with TRBD1 identical over 10 bases. With 4 bases clipped from V and 11 bases from J, the junction kept 6 bases outside the gene matches. This CDR3 has 13 amino acids. Germline values: CDR1 KGHDR, CDR2 SFDVKD. CDR3 protein: CATSDNRDRGAFF. As DNA, the CDR3 is TGTGCCACCAGTGACAACCGGGACAGGGGTGCTTTCTTT.

The V gene is TRBV30, the J gene TRBJ2-1; perhaps TRBD2 as D (5 bases). CDR1 and CDR2 from the germline V gene are GTSNPN and SVGIG (reference sequence). Trimming stripped 2 bases from V and 8 bases from J, with 22 bases between. The CDR3 runs to 16 residues. CDR3 residues: CAWSTTALTAAHEQFF. The CDR3 DNA sequence: TGTGCCTGGAGTACGACTGCTCTCACAGCGGCCCATGAGCAGTTCTTC.

The rearrangement uses TRBV7-2 and TRBJ1-5; 11 nucleotides match TRBD1. The length of the CDR3 is 16 residues. V was pared by 4 bases and J by 7 bases, with 9 bases of the junction left unmatched. Germline assignment: CDR1 SGHTA and CDR2 FQGNSA. The CDR3, as DNA: TGTGCCAGCAGCTCCCTCCCCGGACAGGGGGCACAGCCCCAGCATTTT. Its protein product is CASSSLPGQGAQPQHF.

This clone was recorded only once. V usage is TRBV9 and J usage is TRBJ1-2; D remains ambiguous. There are 15 residues in the CDR3. Trimming left V 2 bases short and J 7 bases short, with 18 bases between. CDR1 is SGDLS, CDR2 YYNGEE, per germline. The CDR3 DNA follows: TGTGCCAGCAGCGTCTTGGCCCGGAGGTCTGGTGGCTACACCTTC. It specifies CASSVLARRSGGYTF.

This chain links TRBV3-1 (or the pseudogene TRBV3-2) with TRBJ1-2, with D uncertain. With 3 bases removed from V and 3 bases from J, the gap between germline ends came to 8 bases. Germline V gene lookup returns CDR1 LGHDT and CDR2 YNNKEL (reference sequence). The CDR3 is 13 amino acids. CDR3 nucleotide sequence: TGTGCCAGCAGCCATTGGCGGGACTATGGCTACACCTTC. As protein: CASSHWRDYGYTF.

This chain uses TRBV2 with TRBJ2-7; 11 bases align to TRBD2. CDR1 and CDR2 (germline): SNHLY, FYNNEI. V gave up 6 bases and J gave up 4 bases; unmatched junction bases: 11. The CDR3 sequence is 16 residues long. CDR3 loop: CASRDQRASGRYEQYF. CDR3 sequence (DNA): TGTGCCAGCAGAGACCAAAGGGCTAGCGGGAGGTACGAGCAGTACTTC. Full variable domain (missing parts from reference TRBV2 and TRBJ2-7): EPEVTQTPSHQVTQMGQEVILRCVPISNHLYFYWYRQILGQKVEFLVSFYNNEISEKSEIFDDQFSVERPDGSNFTLKIRSTKLEDSAMYFCASRDQRASGRYEQYFGPGTRLTVT.